The entry below gives a single T cell receptor (beta chain) sequence along with its context. What it binds is unknown. TCRdb's copy holds only in-frame clones and misses some; the assay was immunoSEQ multiplex PCR. The top ten hold 0.09% to 0.13% of the sample, which has about 590,000 clones, about 95% seen once. The source of the sample is a study of shared clonotypes between healthy human individuals. Study-wide background: CD4 naive cells filled three plates per donor, CD4 memory three, CD8 naive two and CD8 memory one. Study results and limitations: The sole specimen, blood, was sampled, and tissue repertoires likely differ. Clonotype sharing among donors was thought likely to change with sequencing depth. The genetic and exposure-history diversity represented was limited by few donors.

V lost 5 bases, J lost 0 bases, and 12 bases lay in between. Germline lookup yields CDR1 MNHEY and CDR2 SMNVEV (reference sequence). The CDR3 runs to 15 residues. CD8 cells classed as naive were CD45RO-negative and positively selected for CCR7, excluding terminally differentiated effector memory CD45RA+ cells. This TCR derives from a woman in her twenties or thirties in good health. This rearrangement joins TRBV27 to TRBJ2-3; no definite D call. What was sequenced was naive CD8+ T cells sorted from blood. This CDR3 is CASSLYTTSTDTQYF. As DNA, the CDR3 is TGTGCCAGCAGTCTATACACAACTAGCACAGATACGCAGTATTTT.